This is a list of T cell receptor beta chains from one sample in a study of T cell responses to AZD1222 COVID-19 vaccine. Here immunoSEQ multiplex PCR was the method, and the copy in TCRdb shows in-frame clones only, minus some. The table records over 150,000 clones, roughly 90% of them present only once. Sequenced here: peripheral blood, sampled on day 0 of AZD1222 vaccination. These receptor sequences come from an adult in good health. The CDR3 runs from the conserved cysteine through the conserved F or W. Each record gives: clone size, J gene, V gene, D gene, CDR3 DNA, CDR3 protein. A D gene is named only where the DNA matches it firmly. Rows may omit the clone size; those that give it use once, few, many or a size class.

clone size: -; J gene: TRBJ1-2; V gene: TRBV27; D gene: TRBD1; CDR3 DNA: TGTGCCAGCAGACGACAGGGAGTAAACTATGGCTACACCTTC; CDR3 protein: CASRRQGVNYGYTF
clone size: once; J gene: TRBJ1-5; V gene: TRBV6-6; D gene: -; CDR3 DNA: TGTGCCAGCAGCGGGACACTCCATCAGCCCCAGCATTTT; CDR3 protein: CASSGTLHQPQHF
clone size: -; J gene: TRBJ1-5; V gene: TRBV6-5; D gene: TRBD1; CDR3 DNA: TGTGCCAGCAGCGAGGGACAGAATCAGCCCCAGCATTTT; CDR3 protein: CASSEGQNQPQHF
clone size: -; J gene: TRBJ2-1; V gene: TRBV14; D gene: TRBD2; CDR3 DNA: TGTGCCAGCAGCCGTCTAGCGGATACCTACAATGAGCAGTTCTTC; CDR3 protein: CASSRLADTYNEQFF
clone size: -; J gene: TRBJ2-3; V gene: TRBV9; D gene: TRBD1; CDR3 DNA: TGTGCCAGCAGCGCCTTAACAGGGGGCGAAAGCACAGATACGCAGTATTTT; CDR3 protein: CASSALTGGESTDTQYF
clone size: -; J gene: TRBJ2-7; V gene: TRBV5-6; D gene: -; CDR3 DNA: TGTGCCAGCAGCACCTTGGTGAGTCCCGAGCAGTACTTC; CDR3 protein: CASSTLVSPEQYF
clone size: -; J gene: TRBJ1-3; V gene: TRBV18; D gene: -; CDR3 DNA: TGTGCCAGCTCACCATTCGGGGAGGACACCATATATTTT; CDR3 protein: CASSPFGEDTIYF
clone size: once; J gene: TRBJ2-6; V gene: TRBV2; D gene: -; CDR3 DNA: TGTGCCAGCTCTAGGGCAGGGACTTGGGCTGGGGCCAACGTCCTGACTTTC; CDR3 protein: CASSRAGTWAGANVLTF
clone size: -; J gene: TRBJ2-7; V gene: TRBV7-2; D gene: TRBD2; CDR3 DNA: TGTGCCAGCAGCTTACAGCGGGGGGGCTCTAGCTCCTACGAGCAGTACTTC; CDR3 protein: CASSLQRGGSSSYEQYF
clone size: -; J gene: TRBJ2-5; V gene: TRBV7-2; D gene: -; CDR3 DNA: TGTGCCAGCAGCCCCGGGACCGCGTACCAAGAGACCCAGTACTTC; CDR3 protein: CASSPGTAYQETQYF
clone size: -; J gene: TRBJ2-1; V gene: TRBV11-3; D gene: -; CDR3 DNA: TGTGCCAGCAGCCCGGGGCGGGGGCGCTACAATGAGCAGTTCTTC; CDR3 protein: CASSPGRGRYNEQFF
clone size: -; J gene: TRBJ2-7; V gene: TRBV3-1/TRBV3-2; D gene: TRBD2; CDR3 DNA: TGTGCCAGCAGCCTTCGTGCTAGCGGCGAGCAGTACTTC; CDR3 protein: CASSLRASGEQYF
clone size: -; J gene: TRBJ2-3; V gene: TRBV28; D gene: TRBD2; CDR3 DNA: TGTGCCAGCAGTCCCTGGACTAGCGGCGCAGATACGCAGTATTTT; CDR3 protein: CASSPWTSGADTQYF
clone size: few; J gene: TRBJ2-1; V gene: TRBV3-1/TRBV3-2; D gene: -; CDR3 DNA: TGTGCCAGCAGCGCCTATAGGGGTGAGCAGTTCTTC; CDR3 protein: CASSAYRGEQFF
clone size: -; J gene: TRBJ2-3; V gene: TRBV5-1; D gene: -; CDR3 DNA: TGCGCCAGCAGCTTGGGTGGGCATACTAGCACAGATACGCAGTATTTT; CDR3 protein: CASSLGGHTSTDTQYF
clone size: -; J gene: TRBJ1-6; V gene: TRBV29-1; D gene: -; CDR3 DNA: TGCAGCGTGGGGGGTTCACCCCTCCACTTT; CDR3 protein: CSVGGSPLHF
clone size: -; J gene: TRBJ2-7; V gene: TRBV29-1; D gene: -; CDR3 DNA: TGCAGCGTTCTGCGACGAGGAGGCAGGGGCCTCGCCTCCTCCTACGAGCAGTACTTC; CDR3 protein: CSVLRRGGRGLASSYEQYF
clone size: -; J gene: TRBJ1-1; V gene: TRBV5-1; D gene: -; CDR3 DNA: TGCGCCAGCACCGGGCCGGCCGGGAACACTGAAGCTTTCTTT; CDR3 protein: CASTGPAGNTEAFF
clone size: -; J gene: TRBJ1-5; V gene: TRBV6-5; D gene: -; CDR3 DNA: TGTGCCAGCAGTTACTCGGGGCAGCACAATCAGCCCCAGCATTTT; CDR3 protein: CASSYSGQHNQPQHF
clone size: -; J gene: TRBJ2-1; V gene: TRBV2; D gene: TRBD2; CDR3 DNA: TGTGCCAGCAGTGGGAGCGGGAGGGCCTCGAATGAGCAGTTCTTC; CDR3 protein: CASSGSGRASNEQFF
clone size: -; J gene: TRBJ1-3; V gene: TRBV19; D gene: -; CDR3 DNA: TGTGCCAGTACCATAATTGAGCCTGGAAACACCATATATTTT; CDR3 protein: CASTIIEPGNTIYF
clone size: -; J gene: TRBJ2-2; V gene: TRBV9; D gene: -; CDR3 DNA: TGTGCCAGCAGCGCCTTAAACACCGGGGAGCTGTTTTTT; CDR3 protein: CASSALNTGELFF
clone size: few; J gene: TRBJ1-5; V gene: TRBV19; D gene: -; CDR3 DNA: TGTGCCAGTAGTATAACGAGGGGGGCAGCTAATCAGCCCCAGCATTTT; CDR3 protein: CASSITRGAANQPQHF
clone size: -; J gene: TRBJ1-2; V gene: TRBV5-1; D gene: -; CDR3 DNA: TGCGCCAGCAGCTTGGACAGGAACTATGGCTACACCTTC; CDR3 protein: CASSLDRNYGYTF
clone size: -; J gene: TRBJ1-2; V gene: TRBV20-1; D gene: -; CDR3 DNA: TGCAGTGCTAAAGGCTATGGCTACACCTTC; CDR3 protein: CSAKGYGYTF
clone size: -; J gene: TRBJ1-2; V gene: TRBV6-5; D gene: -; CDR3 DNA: TGTGCCAGCAGCGCCCCCGGTGGGGACGGCTACACCTTC; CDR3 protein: CASSAPGGDGYTF
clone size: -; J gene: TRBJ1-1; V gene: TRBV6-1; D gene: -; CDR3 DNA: TGTGCCAGCAGTGAAGTAACCTACACTGAAGCTTTCTTT; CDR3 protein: CASSEVTYTEAFF
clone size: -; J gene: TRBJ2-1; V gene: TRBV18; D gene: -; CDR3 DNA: TGTGCCAGCTCACCGGGAAAGGGATTGTACAATGAGCAGTTCTTC; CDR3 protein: CASSPGKGLYNEQFF
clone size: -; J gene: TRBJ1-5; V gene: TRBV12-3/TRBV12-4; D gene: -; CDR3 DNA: TGTGCCAGCAGTTTAGACCTAAATCAGCCCCAGCATTTT; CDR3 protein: CASSLDLNQPQHF
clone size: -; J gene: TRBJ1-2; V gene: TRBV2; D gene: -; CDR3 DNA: TGTGCCAGCAATCACAGGGAAAACGACTATGGCTACACCTTC; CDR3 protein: CASNHRENDYGYTF
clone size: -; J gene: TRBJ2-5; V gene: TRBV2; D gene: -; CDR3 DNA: TGTGCCAGCCGTTTGGCGGAGACCCAGTACTTC; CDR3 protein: CASRLAETQYF
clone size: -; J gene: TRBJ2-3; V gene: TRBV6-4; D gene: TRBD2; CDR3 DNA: TGTGCCAGCAGTGACTCGGCGCGGGAGAGCTCAGATACGCAGTATTTT; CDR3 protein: CASSDSARESSDTQYF
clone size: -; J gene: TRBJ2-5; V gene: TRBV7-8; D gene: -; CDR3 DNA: TGTGCCAGCAGCTTACCGGCGGGATCAGAGACCCAGTACTTC; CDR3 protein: CASSLPAGSETQYF
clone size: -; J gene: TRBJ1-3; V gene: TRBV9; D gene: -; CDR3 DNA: TGTGCCAGCAGCGGTTACCTTGGGTCAAAAGGAAACACCATATATTTT; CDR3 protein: CASSGYLGSKGNTIYF
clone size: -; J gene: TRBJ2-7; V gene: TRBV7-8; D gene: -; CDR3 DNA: TGTGCCAGCAGCTTCCCAGGGGACCACGAGCAGTACTTC; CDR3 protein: CASSFPGDHEQYF
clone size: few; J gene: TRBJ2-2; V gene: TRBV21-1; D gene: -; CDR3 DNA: TGTGCCAGCAGCAAACTACTAGCGGGAGAAACCGGGGAGCTGTTTTTT; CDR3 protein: CASSKLLAGETGELFF
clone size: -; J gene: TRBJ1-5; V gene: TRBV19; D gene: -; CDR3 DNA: TGTGCCAGTAGTATGACGGTTCAGCCCCAGCATTTT; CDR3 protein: CASSMTVQPQHF
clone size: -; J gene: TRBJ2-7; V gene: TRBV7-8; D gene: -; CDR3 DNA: TGTGCCAGCAGCTTAGGACGGACAGCCGAACCCTTGTTC; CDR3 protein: CASSLGRTAEPLF
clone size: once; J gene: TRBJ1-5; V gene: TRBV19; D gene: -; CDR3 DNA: TGTGCCAGTAGCCGCAGGGTCGGACAGCCCCAGCATTTT; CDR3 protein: CASSRRVGQPQHF
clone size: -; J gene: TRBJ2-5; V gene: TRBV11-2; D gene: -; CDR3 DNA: TGTGCCAGCAGCTTAAAACCCGGGGTAGTGGAGACCCAGTACTTC; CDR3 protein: CASSLKPGVVETQYF
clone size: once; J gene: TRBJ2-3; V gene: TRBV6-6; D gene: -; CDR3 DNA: TGTGCCAGCAGTCGGGGCCTAGCAGACCGTAGCACAGATACGCAGTATTTT; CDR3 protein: CASSRGLADRSTDTQYF
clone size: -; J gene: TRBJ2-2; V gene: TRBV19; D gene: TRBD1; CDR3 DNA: TGTGCCACCCACAGGGGACCCCCCGCGAACACCGGGGAGCTGTTTTTT; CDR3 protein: CATHRGPPANTGELFF
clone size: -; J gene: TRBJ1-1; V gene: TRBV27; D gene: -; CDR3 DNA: TGTGCCAGCAGTCAGGGGTTCCGAACTGAAGCTTTCTTT; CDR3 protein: CASSQGFRTEAFF